These T cell receptor beta chains were read from a single sample in a study of blood T cell repertoires in COVID-19. Assay used: immunoSEQ multiplex PCR; TCRdb lists only in-frame clones, some missing. The sample consists of about 85,000 clones, 90% of them appearing once. Sequenced: peripheral blood. The receptors were sampled from a woman older than 75 with active or convalescent COVID-19. Each CDR3 is given with its conserved first and last residue. A D gene is named only where the DNA matches it firmly. The size of a clone is reported for some rows only, either as once, few or many, or as a class for expanded clones.

TRBV6-4	TRBJ2-1	.	.	CASSDQYGGEQFF	TGTGCCAGCAGTGATCAATATGGAGGTGAGCAGTTCTTC
TRBV5-1	TRBJ2-5	TRBD2	.	CASSLVPPAGGQTQYF	TGCGCCAGCAGCTTGGTCCCCCCAGCGGGAGGGCAGACCCAGTACTTC
TRBV6-2/TRBV6-3	TRBJ2-3	TRBD2	.	CASSPSFSGRAADTQYF	TGTGCCAGCAGTCCCTCATTTAGCGGGAGGGCAGCAGATACGCAGTATTTT
TRBV11-2	TRBJ2-5	.	.	CASSFGSQETQYF	TGTGCCAGCAGCTTTGGCAGCCAAGAGACCCAGTACTTC
TRBV18	TRBJ1-1	.	.	CASSPKGPLTEAFF	TGTGCCAGCTCACCAAAGGGGCCTCTCACTGAAGCTTTCTTT
TRBV7-8	TRBJ2-7	TRBD1	.	CASSLGTGIEQYF	TGTGCCAGCAGCTTAGGGACAGGGATTGAGCAGTACTTC
TRBV11-2	TRBJ1-3	TRBD1	.	CASSLGQPGNTIYF	TGTGCCAGCAGCTTGGGACAGCCTGGAAACACCATATATTTT
TRBV7-2	TRBJ1-5	.	.	CASSSLGTGNQPQHF	TGTGCCAGCAGCTCTTTAGGGACTGGCAATCAGCCCCAGCATTTT
TRBV6-2/TRBV6-3	TRBJ2-7	.	once	CASSYWGVGKSSYEQYF	TGTGCCAGCAGTTACTGGGGAGTAGGGAAGAGCTCCTACGAGCAGTACTTC
TRBV19	TRBJ2-1	TRBD2	.	CASSSGAGVVEQFF	TGTGCCAGTAGCTCTGGAGCGGGAGTGGTTGAGCAGTTCTTC